This entry is about one T cell receptor (beta chain). The antigen is unknown. Documented time point: week 23, last vaccination. In the vaccine, a single dose held 300 ug of the mutant IDH1 20-mer peptide, along with topical imiquimod. Donors had new IDH1-mutant astrocytomas of WHO grade 3 or 4 (ATRX-lost). Germline CDR1 is MNHNS and CDR2 is SASEGT. Trimming took 7 bases from V and 1 from J, leaving 13 bases between them. This CDR3 is 14 amino acids long. The sample comes from a study of a mutant IDH1 vaccine in newly diagnosed glioma. Study details: Prior therapy was radiotherapy, temozolomide, or both; most received both. General study points: Alterations occurring in top peripheral T cell clonotypes seemed unrelated to pseudoprogression.

Here immunoSEQ multiplex PCR was the method, and the copy in TCRdb shows in-frame clones only, minus some. The sample contains more than 55,000 clones, approximately 78% of which appear only once. This chain connects TRBV6-1 to TRBJ1-1, with a possible D match to TRBD1 (5 bases). This clonotype was sampled from a middle-aged woman with glioma. Some clones in this sample may be carry-over from other donors' samples. The material was PBMCs, obtained from a glioma patient whose treatment included an IDH1 peptide vaccine. For the CDR3, the DNA is TGTGCCAGCAACTCGGGACTTCAGAACACTGAAGCTTTCTTT. Its translation is CASNSGLQNTEAFF.